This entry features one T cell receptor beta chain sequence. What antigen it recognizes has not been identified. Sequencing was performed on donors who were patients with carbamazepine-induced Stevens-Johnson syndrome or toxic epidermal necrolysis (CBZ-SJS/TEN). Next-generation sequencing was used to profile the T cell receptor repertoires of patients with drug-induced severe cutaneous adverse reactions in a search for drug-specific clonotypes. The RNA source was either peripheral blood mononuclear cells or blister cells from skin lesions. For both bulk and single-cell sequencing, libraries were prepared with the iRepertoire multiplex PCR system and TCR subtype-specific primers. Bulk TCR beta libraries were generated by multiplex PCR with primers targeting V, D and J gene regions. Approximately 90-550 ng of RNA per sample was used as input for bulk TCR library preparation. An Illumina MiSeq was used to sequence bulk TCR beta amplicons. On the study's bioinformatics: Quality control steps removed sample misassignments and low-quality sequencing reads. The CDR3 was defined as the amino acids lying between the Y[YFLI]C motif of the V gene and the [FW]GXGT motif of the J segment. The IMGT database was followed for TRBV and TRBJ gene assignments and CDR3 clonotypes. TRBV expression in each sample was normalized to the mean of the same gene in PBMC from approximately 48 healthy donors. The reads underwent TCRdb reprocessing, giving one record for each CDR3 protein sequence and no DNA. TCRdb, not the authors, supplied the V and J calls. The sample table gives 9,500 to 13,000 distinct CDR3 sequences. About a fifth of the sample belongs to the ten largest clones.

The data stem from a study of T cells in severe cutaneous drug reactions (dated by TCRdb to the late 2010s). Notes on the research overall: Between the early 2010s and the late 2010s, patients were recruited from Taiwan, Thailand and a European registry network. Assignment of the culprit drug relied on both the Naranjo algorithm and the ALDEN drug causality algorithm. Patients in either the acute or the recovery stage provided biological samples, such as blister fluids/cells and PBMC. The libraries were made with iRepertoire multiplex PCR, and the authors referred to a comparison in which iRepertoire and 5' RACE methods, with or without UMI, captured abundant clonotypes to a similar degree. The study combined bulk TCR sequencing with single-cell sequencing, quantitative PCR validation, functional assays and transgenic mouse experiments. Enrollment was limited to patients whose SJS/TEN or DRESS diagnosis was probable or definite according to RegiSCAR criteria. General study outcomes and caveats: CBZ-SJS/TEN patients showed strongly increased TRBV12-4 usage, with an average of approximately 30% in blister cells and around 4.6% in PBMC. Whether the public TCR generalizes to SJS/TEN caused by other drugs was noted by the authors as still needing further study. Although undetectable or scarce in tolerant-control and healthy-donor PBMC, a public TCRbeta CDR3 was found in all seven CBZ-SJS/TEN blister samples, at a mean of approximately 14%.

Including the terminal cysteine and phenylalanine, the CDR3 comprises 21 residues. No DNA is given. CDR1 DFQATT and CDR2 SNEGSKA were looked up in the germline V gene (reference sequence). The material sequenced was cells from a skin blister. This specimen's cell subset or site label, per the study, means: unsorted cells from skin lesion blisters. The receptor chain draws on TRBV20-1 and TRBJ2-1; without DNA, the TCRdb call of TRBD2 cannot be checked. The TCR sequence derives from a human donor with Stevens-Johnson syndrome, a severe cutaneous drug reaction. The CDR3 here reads CSAGQGVGGGPGDYYYNEQFF.